A selection of T cell receptor beta chains follows, all from one sample in a study of T cells in Graves' hyperthyroidism and ophthalmopathy. TCRdb passed the multiplex PCR reads through MiXCR, listing each CDR3 protein once. Of roughly 420,000 distinct CDR3 sequences in the sample, about a sixth were seen once. Material: blood. Receptors originate from a woman aged 18-30 years with Graves' hyperthyroidism. Both conserved end residues are part of each CDR3. Fields, in order: J gene, V gene, clone size, CDR3 protein. Some rows mark clone size as missing; the rest say once, few, many or name a class of expanded clone.

J: TRBJ2-1; V: TRBV19; size: once; CDR3: CASRETGEGEQFF
J: TRBJ1-5; V: TRBV7-9; size: few; CDR3: CASSALTGVNQPQHF
J: TRBJ2-7; V: TRBV3-2; size: -; CDR3: CASSHRRGYEQYF
J: TRBJ2-1; V: TRBV10-3; size: many; CDR3: CAISGTREGLNEQFF
J: TRBJ1-1; V: TRBV20-1; size: many; CDR3: CSARARQGNTEAFF
J: TRBJ1-2; V: TRBV10-3; size: few; CDR3: CAISESKGNGYTF
J: TRBJ2-3; V: TRBV10-3; size: few; CDR3: CAISEQVAQYF
J: TRBJ2-7; V: TRBV18; size: many; CDR3: CASSPPSSRSSYEQYF
J: TRBJ2-7; V: TRBV28; size: -; CDR3: CASSRTSRDEQYF
J: TRBJ1-2; V: TRBV5-1; size: few; CDR3: CASSFGTGVERDYGYTF
J: TRBJ2-2; V: TRBV4-1; size: many; CDR3: CASSQDVGVNTGELFF
J: TRBJ1-1; V: TRBV19; size: -; CDR3: CASSMEGRDEAFF
J: TRBJ2-7; V: TRBV6-5; size: many; CDR3: CASSYWDRGNEQYF
J: TRBJ1-5; V: TRBV19; size: -; CDR3: CASSMWTGDQPQHF
J: TRBJ2-2; V: TRBV24-1; size: -; CDR3: CATSDPKKTGQAGELFF
J: TRBJ2-5; V: TRBV7-9; size: few; CDR3: CASTNQGRFETQYF
J: TRBJ2-3; V: TRBV28; size: many; CDR3: CASSFRDRGRFSDTQYF
J: TRBJ2-3; V: TRBV7-2; size: many; CDR3: CASSGIRGSDTQYF
J: TRBJ2-7; V: TRBV5-6; size: many; CDR3: CASSLANGIEQYF
J: TRBJ2-3; V: TRBV2; size: -; CDR3: CASRTGGGPDTQYF
J: TRBJ2-2; V: TRBV7-2; size: many; CDR3: CASSLMPQGWSGGELFF
J: TRBJ2-1; V: TRBV5-1; size: -; CDR3: CASRDSLSSYNEQFF
J: TRBJ2-7; V: TRBV7-2; size: -; CDR3: CASSFLGGYEQYF
J: TRBJ2-1; V: TRBV6-1; size: many; CDR3: CASSSGTSDLGNEQFF
J: TRBJ1-1; V: TRBV6-1; size: many; CDR3: CASKKTGSGNTEAFF
J: TRBJ2-1; V: TRBV28; size: many; CDR3: CASSEDTYNEQFF
J: TRBJ2-5; V: TRBV6-4; size: -; CDR3: CASSYSSGGGQETQYF
J: TRBJ1-6; V: TRBV5-5; size: -; CDR3: CASSHDRGSPLHF
J: TRBJ2-1; V: TRBV28; size: many; CDR3: CASSLSWPGLAGFNEQFF
J: TRBJ1-1; V: TRBV7-3; size: few; CDR3: CASSPRIRKGSPTEAFF
J: TRBJ1-2; V: TRBV5-1; size: many; CDR3: CASSWGTGSTGYTF
J: TRBJ2-1; V: TRBV28; size: many; CDR3: CASREAYNEQFF
J: TRBJ2-7; V: TRBV3-1; size: many; CDR3: CASSQGRGRHYEQYF
J: TRBJ1-1; V: TRBV15; size: -; CDR3: CATSRESLFREKNTEAFF
J: TRBJ2-2; V: TRBV2; size: -; CDR3: CASSLDRGRGGELFF
J: TRBJ2-5; V: TRBV7-9; size: few; CDR3: CASSLGGPLGLQETQYF
J: TRBJ1-2; V: TRBV20-1; size: many; CDR3: CSAITGPRGYTF
J: TRBJ2-7; V: TRBV29-1; size: -; CDR3: CSVRAKGLVAYEQYF
J: TRBJ2-7; V: TRBV12-3/TRBV12-4; size: many; CDR3: CASSLRDLSYEQYF
J: TRBJ2-7; V: TRBV19; size: -; CDR3: CASSISRDGTYEQYF
J: TRBJ2-7; V: TRBV7-7; size: many; CDR3: CASTKGLTGTYEQYF
J: TRBJ1-5; V: TRBV28; size: few; CDR3: CASRLGDRDNQPQHF
J: TRBJ1-3; V: TRBV27; size: -; CDR3: CASRAGDSGNTIYF
J: TRBJ1-1; V: TRBV5-1; size: many; CDR3: CASRLRDGTNTEAFF
J: TRBJ1-3; V: TRBV20-1; size: -; CDR3: CSARSHTSGNTIYF
J: TRBJ1-5; V: TRBV20-1; size: -; CDR3: CSARDFGTNQPQHF
J: TRBJ2-1; V: TRBV29-1; size: many; CDR3: CSVAGGSSGEQFF
J: TRBJ1-2; V: TRBV27; size: -; CDR3: CASSFLTGEGYTF
J: TRBJ2-1; V: TRBV20-1; size: -; CDR3: CSAIGTISYNEQFF
J: TRBJ1-2; V: TRBV5-1; size: -; CDR3: CASSLASTAAVGGYTF
J: TRBJ1-4; V: TRBV7-6; size: few; CDR3: CASSSSPEKLFF
J: TRBJ2-7; V: TRBV20-1; size: many; CDR3: CSARGSLPGLATEQYF
J: TRBJ1-4; V: TRBV28; size: -; CDR3: CASRPGQGKKLFF
J: TRBJ1-3; V: TRBV6-1; size: -; CDR3: CASSAPLSGNTIYF
J: TRBJ1-1; V: TRBV30; size: -; CDR3: CAWSPYRNTEAFF
J: TRBJ1-5; V: TRBV7-8; size: -; CDR3: CASSKPGQPNQPQHF
J: TRBJ2-3; V: TRBV20-1; size: -; CDR3: CSASFGLAGTTSTDTQYF
J: TRBJ2-7; V: TRBV10-3; size: many; CDR3: CATTGTSGGIDEQYF
J: TRBJ2-7; V: TRBV20-1; size: -; CDR3: CSASGQGPSEQYF
J: TRBJ1-6; V: TRBV20-1; size: few; CDR3: CSARSDRVSPLHF